A selection of T cell receptor beta chains follows, all from one sample in a study of OX40 agonist ivuxolimab in advanced cancers. Clones were read by immunoSEQ multiplex PCR, and TCRdb kept only the in-frame ones, dropping some. The sample records about 46,000 clones, about 90% being singletons. Specimen: CD4+ or CD8+ T cells sorted from blood, collected in a trial of the OX40 agonist ivuxolimab. All receptors derive from an adult with an advanced solid tumor such as melanoma, head and neck, liver or kidney cancer. The CDR3 runs from the conserved cysteine through the conserved F or W. The D gene is left open where the match is weak. The listing skips clone size in some rows; elsewhere it reads once, few, many or a size class.

clone size	V gene	D gene	CDR3 length	J gene	CDR3 DNA	CDR3 protein
-	TRBV28	-	13	TRBJ1-2	TGTGCCAGCAGTCCGGGGCAGTACTATGGCTACACCTTC	CASSPGQYYGYTF
-	TRBV10-3	TRBD1	15	TRBJ2-7	TGTGCCATCAGTGATACCCTCGGACAGGCCAACGAGCAGTACTTC	CAISDTLGQANEQYF
-	TRBV4-1	-	14	TRBJ1-1	TGCGCCAGCAGCCAAGAAGGGTCCTACACTGAAGCTTTCTTT	CASSQEGSYTEAFF
-	TRBV6-5	TRBD1	15	TRBJ2-7	TGTGCCAGCAGGATCCTGACAGGGGGAGGGGGCGAGCAGTACTTC	CASRILTGGGGEQYF
-	TRBV10-3	-	15	TRBJ2-3	TGTGCCATCAGTGAGGGTGGTTGGTCGACAGATACGCAGTATTTT	CAISEGGWSTDTQYF
-	TRBV2	-	15	TRBJ2-7	TGTGCCAGCAGCTCCATGGGGGGGGCCGGTGGCGAGCAGTACTTC	CASSSMGGAGGEQYF
-	TRBV5-1	-	12	TRBJ2-3	TGCGCCAGCAGCTCCGTAGGGGATACGCAGTATTTT	CASSSVGDTQYF
-	TRBV2	-	13	TRBJ2-3	TGTGCCACCTACTCCACATCAGGGGATACGCAGTATTTT	CATYSTSGDTQYF
-	TRBV2	TRBD1	14	TRBJ1-4	TGTGCCAGCCAAAGGGACAGTATCGGTGAAAAACTGTTTTTT	CASQRDSIGEKLFF
-	TRBV5-1	TRBD2	15	TRBJ2-3	TGCGCCAGCAGCTCCTCGGGACTAGGGGGTGATACGCAGTATTTT	CASSSSGLGGDTQYF
-	TRBV27	-	14	TRBJ2-7	TGTGCCAGCAGTTTCACAGGGGGGGTCTACGAGCAGTACTTC	CASSFTGGVYEQYF
-	TRBV10-3	TRBD1	12	TRBJ2-7	TGTGCCACCTCGGGACAGGACTACGAGCAGTACTTC	CATSGQDYEQYF
-	TRBV10-3	TRBD2	14	TRBJ2-1	TGTGCCATCAGTACCGGACTAGCGGCCAATGAGCAGTTCTTC	CAISTGLAANEQFF
few	TRBV4-1	-	12	TRBJ1-2	TGCGCCAGCAGCCCGAGAGGGGGTGGCTACACCTTC	CASSPRGGGYTF
-	TRBV5-1	-	12	TRBJ2-5	TGCGCCAGCAGCTTAGTTACAGAGACCCAGTACTTC	CASSLVTETQYF
few	TRBV27	TRBD1	15	TRBJ1-5	TGTGCCAGCAGTCTCGCCCTAGGGACAGCCCAGCCCCAGCATTTT	CASSLALGTAQPQHF
-	TRBV7-9	-	15	TRBJ2-7	TGTGCCAGCAGCCCCCCCGGGGGACCATCCTACGAGCAGTACTTC	CASSPPGGPSYEQYF
-	TRBV6-1	-	15	TRBJ1-6	TGTGCCAGCAGCTACCGGACGGTTTATAATTCACCCCTCCACTTT	CASSYRTVYNSPLHF
once	TRBV6-1	-	15	TRBJ2-1	TGTGCCAGCAGTGAAGGGCAGGGGCGTCGGAATGAGCAGTTCTTC	CASSEGQGRRNEQFF
once	TRBV21-1	-	15	TRBJ2-5	TGTGCCAGCAGCCAAGGACAGGGGGCCGGGGAGACCCAGTACTTC	CASSQGQGAGETQYF
-	TRBV20-1	-	11	TRBJ2-5	TGCAGTGCTAGGAGGGGTGGGGAGCAGTACTTC	CSARRGGEQYF
-	TRBV11-3	-	11	TRBJ1-1	TGTGCCAGCAGCCTCCGCCGGGATGCTTTCTTT	CASSLRRDAFF
-	TRBV6-6	-	14	TRBJ1-1	TGTGCCAGCAGCTATTATCAGCAGAACACTGAAGCTTTCTTT	CASSYYQQNTEAFF
once	TRBV9	-	15	TRBJ2-7	TGTGCCAGCAGCGTAGGGCAGGGGTTCTCCTACGAGCAGTACTTC	CASSVGQGFSYEQYF
-	TRBV2	-	14	TRBJ2-3	TGTGCCAGCAGTGGTGGGGGGCAGGGAGATACGCAGTATTTT	CASSGGGQGDTQYF
-	TRBV11-2	TRBD1	17	TRBJ1-5	TGTGCCAGCAGCCCCGGTAGGGACAGCGATAGCAATCAGCCCCAGCATTTT	CASSPGRDSDSNQPQHF
few	TRBV27	TRBD1	16	TRBJ1-5	TGTGCCAGCAGTCCATGGGGACAGGGGGACGATCAGCCCCAGCATTTT	CASSPWGQGDDQPQHF
-	TRBV5-1	-	17	TRBJ1-6	TGCGCCAGCAGCTTGGAACTCTTGAGCTCCTATAATTCACCCCTCCACTTT	CASSLELLSSYNSPLHF
-	TRBV2	TRBD2	14	TRBJ2-5	TGTGCCAGCAGTAGGACTAGCGGCCAAGAGACCCAGTACTTC	CASSRTSGQETQYF
-	TRBV5-1	TRBD1	14	TRBJ2-3	TGCGCCAGCAGCTCTGGACAGGTCACAGATACGCAGTATTTT	CASSSGQVTDTQYF
once	TRBV10-3	-	11	TRBJ2-7	TGTGCCATCAGGGACTCCTACGAGCAGTACTTC	CAIRDSYEQYF
-	TRBV19	-	18	TRBJ2-1	TGTGCCAGTAGTATAGATCGGACCCCCGGAGGCTCCTACAATGAGCAGTTCTTC	CASSIDRTPGGSYNEQFF
-	TRBV18	-	18	TRBJ1-3	TGTGCCAGCTCACAGGTCGCGGTAGGAGTCCCCTCTGGAAACACCATATATTTT	CASSQVAVGVPSGNTIYF
-	TRBV7-2	TRBD1	16	TRBJ2-7	TGTGCCAGCAGCCTCAGTGGGGGACAGGGGGCATCCGAGCAGTACTTC	CASSLSGGQGASEQYF
-	TRBV6-1	-	14	TRBJ2-5	TGTGCCAGCAGTGAAGCGGTCGCCGAGGAGACCCAGTACTTC	CASSEAVAEETQYF
-	TRBV6-5	-	13	TRBJ1-2	TGTGCCAGCAGCACCGGGCCCAACTATGGCTACACCTTC	CASSTGPNYGYTF
-	TRBV6-5	TRBD1	15	TRBJ2-7	TGTGCCAGCAGTTCGCCGGGACAGGGGTCCTACGAGCAGTACTTC	CASSSPGQGSYEQYF
-	TRBV29-1	-	12	TRBJ2-7	TGCAGCGTCGGGACGGAGTCCTACGAGCAGTACTTC	CSVGTESYEQYF
-	TRBV6-5	-	14	TRBJ1-2	TGTGCCAGCAGTGATGGCGGAGCAATACGTGGCTACACCTTC	CASSDGGAIRGYTF
-	TRBV5-1	TRBD1	16	TRBJ1-2	TGCGCCAGCTCAACATTACCGACAGGGGTTAACTATGGCTACACCTTC	CASSTLPTGVNYGYTF
-	TRBV4-3	-	13	TRBJ2-5	TGCGCCAGCAGCTCCGACAGAAAAGAGACCCAGTACTTC	CASSSDRKETQYF
-	TRBV10-3	TRBD1	16	TRBJ2-3	TGTGCCATCAGTGAACGGACAGGGCGGAGCACAGATACGCAGTATTTT	CAISERTGRSTDTQYF
-	TRBV27	-	13	TRBJ1-1	TGTGCCAGCAGTGTGACAGTGAACACTGAAGCTTTCTTT	CASSVTVNTEAFF
-	TRBV18	-	13	TRBJ2-1	TGTGCCAGCTCACCTACTAGCCGCAATGAGCAGTTCTTC	CASSPTSRNEQFF
-	TRBV11-3	-	16	TRBJ2-6	TGTGCCAGCAGCTTTCGGGGGGCCTCTGGGGCCAACGTCCTGACTTTC	CASSFRGASGANVLTF